This T cell receptor (beta chain) stems from a study of T cells after yellow fever vaccination. Overall study results and limits: A limited proportion of clonotypes was detected within both the CD4 and CD8 compartments. Abundant contaminating clonotypes from the bulk population could appear in FACS-sorted repertoires. The study re-detected most primary-vaccination clones after the booster (approximately 97% CD4, around 89% CD8).

A note on this clonotype: Its target is not known.

TCRdb ran MiXCR on the 5' RACE reads and lists one entry per CDR3 protein. The sample yields just under 600,000 distinct CDR3 sequences, 13% seen once. The CDR3 contains 15 residues. The trim removed 3 bases at V and 5 bases at J, leaving 4 bases unmatched. The germline V gene encodes CDR1 SGDLS and CDR2 YYNGEE. The origin of this receptor is a man aged 25-45 years who received the YFV17D yellow fever vaccine. The V and J genes are TRBV9 and TRBJ2-2; 10 nucleotides line up with TRBD2. The sample consisted of PBMCs, taken on the day of the yellow fever booster vaccination. The CDR3 DNA reads TGTGCCAGCAGCGGGAGCGGGAGGGTGACCGGGGAGCTGTTTTTT. Translated: CASSGSGRVTGELFF. The full variable domain, completed using reference TRBV9 and TRBJ2-2, is DSGVTQTPKHLITATGQRVTLRCSPRSGDLSVYWYQQSLDQGLQFLIQYYNGEERAKGNILERFSAQQFPDLHSELNLSSLELGDSALYFCASSGSGRVTGELFFGEGSRLTVL.